What follows are 10 T cell receptor beta chains derived from one specimen sequenced in a study of T cells after yellow fever vaccination. A single record per CDR3 protein comes from TCRdb applying MiXCR to the 5' RACE reads. This sample has about 320,000 distinct CDR3 sequences, with about 10% found just once. This material consisted of CD4+ T cells sorted from PBMCs, taken 45 days after the yellow fever booster vaccination. These receptors were collected from a man between 18 and 29 years old who received the YFV17D yellow fever vaccine.

A few counts support this clonotype. The gene calls are TRBV5-1 and TRBJ2-3, with D tentatively TRBD2 (5 bases). CDR1 SGHRS and CDR2 YFSETQ come from the germline V gene. V was clipped by 0 bases and J by 6 bases, with 8 bases between them. This CDR3 contains 13 residues. CDR3 bases: TGCGCCAGCAGCTTGGAGTCGGGGGATACGCAGTATTTT. As protein: CASSLESGDTQYF.

This clonotype was detected a few times. The chain employs TRBV29-1 and TRBJ1-2; the match to TRBD1 covers 11 bases. CDR3 size: 13 residues. CDR1 SQVTM and CDR2 ANQGSEA come from the germline V gene. Unmatched junction bases numbered 4, after V lost 1 base and J lost 9 bases. In DNA form, the CDR3 reads TGCAGCGTTGAAGGGACAGGGGGCAAGAGCTACACCTTC. Residues: CSVEGTGGKSYTF.

The table lists this clonotype with a count of one. J is TRBJ1-2 and V is TRBV20-1; possible D gene TRBD1, 5 bases. This CDR3 has 13 amino acids. The V and J ends lost 3 bases and 2 bases respectively, with 10 bases between them. Per germline, CDR1 DFQATT and CDR2 SNEGSKA (reference sequence). The DNA for the CDR3 is TGCAGTGCTAGCCTACAGGAGAACTATGGCTACACCTTC. Its translation is CSASLQENYGYTF.

V is TRBV25-1 and J is TRBJ2-2, with 7 nucleotides matching TRBD2. The CDR3 sequence is 17 residues long. The germline V gene has CDR1 MGHDK and CDR2 SYGVNS. V dropped 0 bases and J dropped 4; count of bases not matched to a gene: 8. CDR3 sequence reads: CASSEYPSGGVTGELFF. The CDR3 nucleotides read TGTGCCAGCAGTGAATACCCCAGTGGGGGGGTCACCGGGGAGCTGTTTTTT. Full variable domain (outside the CDR3, taken from reference TRBV25-1 and TRBJ2-2): EADIYQTPRYLVIGTGKKITLECSQTMGHDKMYWYQQDPGMELHLIHYSYGVNSTEKGDLSSESTVSRIRTEHFPLTLESARPSHTSQYLCASSEYPSGGVTGELFFGEGSRLTVL.

The CDR3 loop is CSATAVSYEQYF. In DNA form, the CDR3 reads TGCAGTGCTACAGCGGTCTCCTACGAGCAGTACTTC. This chain connects TRBV20-1 to TRBJ2-7, with D possibly TRBD2 on 5 matching bases. This CDR3 has 12 residues. Trimming took 4 bases from V and 0 from J, leaving 7 bases between them. Germline V gene lookup returns CDR1 DFQATT and CDR2 SNEGSKA (reference sequence).

The CDR3 bases are TGTGCCAGCAGCCAGGGGAGCGGGGCTAGCACAGATACGCAGTATTTT. Translation: CASSQGSGASTDTQYF. V usage is TRBV14 and J usage is TRBJ2-3, with 7 bases that match TRBD2. The CDR3 sequence is 16 residues long. Germline values: CDR1 SGHDN, CDR2 FVKESK. V trimming: 3 bases; J trimming: 0 bases; junction bases outside the gene matches: 6.

This clonotype was seen repeatedly, ten times or more. V gene TRBV4-1 combines with J gene TRBJ2-1, with 7 bases fitting TRBD2. Losses at the gene ends were 1 base for V and 4 bases for J; bases not matched to a gene: 7. Germline V gene lookup returns CDR1 MGHRA and CDR2 YSYEKL. The CDR3 covers 16 residues. The DNA for the CDR3 is TGCGCCAGCAGCCAAGCTACCAGCGGGGTTTACAATGAGCAGTTCTTC. Its translation: CASSQATSGVYNEQFF.

In this sample, this clonotype turned up a few times. The chain combines TRBV7-9 with TRBJ1-3, with D hard to call. Germline CDR1 is SEHNR and CDR2 is FQNEAQ (reference sequence). The germline V and J ends were trimmed by 8 bases and 0 bases, with 14 bases remaining between them. The length of the CDR3 is 15 residues. CDR3 nucleotide sequence: TGTGCCAGCTCCTCATGGATAAGCTCTGGAAACACCATATATTTT. Protein: CASSSWISSGNTIYF.

The rearrangement uses TRBV18 and TRBJ1-1, with TRBD1 matching 8 bases. The V segment lost 3 bases and the J segment 6 bases; nucleotides outside the gene matches: 9. The CDR3 totals 15 residues. In germline, CDR1 is KGHSH, CDR2 LQKENI. CDR3 in amino acids: CASSPTSGQGAEAFF. The CDR3 bases are TGTGCCAGCTCACCGACCTCAGGACAGGGTGCTGAAGCTTTCTTT.

This clonotype was observed a handful of times. The chain uses TRBV12-3 or TRBV12-4 and TRBJ1-1; D is undetermined. The CDR3 sequence is 14 residues long. Trimming stripped 5 bases from V and 0 bases from J, with 10 bases between. Here the CDR3 DNA reads TGTGCCAGCAGTCCTATCTCACTGAACACTGAAGCTTTCTTT. Protein: CASSPISLNTEAFF.